The T cell receptor (beta chain) described here comes from a study of T cell repertoires in cytomegalovirus infection. At the level of the study: An indication of both CMV infection and matching HLA type came from public TCR beta signatures.

TCRdb re-called the reads through MiXCR, storing one row per CDR3 protein. Found here are over 250,000 distinct CDR3 sequences, about 23% of them singletons; the top ten hold approximately 15%. Trimming shortened V by 5 bases and J by 4 bases, and 14 bases separated the two germline ends. This CDR3 has 15 residues. Germline CDR1 SEHNR, CDR2 FQNEAQ (reference sequence). Regarding the study as a whole: The ex vivo response showed dominance by HLA-C-restricted CMV-specific TCR beta clonotypes. The cumulative frequency of public TCR beta families distinguished individuals who carried CMV together with the relevant HLA.

As concerns this clonotype: The antigen is undetermined.

This rearrangement joins TRBV7-9 to TRBJ2-2, with D possibly being TRBD1 (6 bases). This clonotype was obtained from a human donor in good health (CMV status not recorded). Some clones in this sample may be carry-over from other donors' samples. Sequencing used PBMCs. The CDR3, as DNA: TGTGCCAGCAGCCTGATAGGACAGCTCACCGGGGAGCTGTTTTTT. This codes for CASSLIGQLTGELFF.